This is a list of T cell receptor beta chains from one sample in a study of blood T cell repertoires in COVID-19. The protocol was immunoSEQ multiplex PCR, while the TCRdb copy is restricted to in-frame clones and leaves out a portion. The sample lists approximately 270,000 clones, just under 85% seen once, with about 10% in the top ten. Input material: peripheral blood. The source of these receptors is an elderly man with acute or convalescent COVID-19. CDR3s include the opening cysteine and the closing phenylalanine or tryptophan. Each record gives: D gene, V gene, clone size, J gene, CDR3 protein, CDR3 DNA. A D gene is named only where the DNA matches it firmly. Some rows have no size entry. The others give once, few or many, or a class for an expanded clone.

d_call: NA
v_call: TRBV6-5
clone_size: NA
j_call: TRBJ1-6
cdr3_aa: CASSYTVNSPLHF
cdr3_nt: TGTGCCAGCAGTTACACGGTGAATTCACCCCTCCACTTT

d_call: NA
v_call: TRBV19
clone_size: NA
j_call: TRBJ2-2
cdr3_aa: CASSRAGELFF
cdr3_nt: TGTGCCAGTAGCCGCGCCGGGGAGCTGTTTTTT

d_call: TRBD2
v_call: TRBV10-2
clone_size: NA
j_call: TRBJ2-5
cdr3_aa: CASSESGQLAGGIKETQYF
cdr3_nt: TGCGCCAGCAGTGAGTCGGGGCAGCTTGCGGGGGGAATAAAAGAGACCCAGTACTTC

d_call: NA
v_call: TRBV4-2
clone_size: NA
j_call: TRBJ1-2
cdr3_aa: CASSQGGGGRGYTF
cdr3_nt: TGTGCCAGCAGCCAAGGGGGGGGAGGACGTGGCTACACCTTC

d_call: NA
v_call: TRBV6-1
clone_size: NA
j_call: TRBJ2-7
cdr3_aa: CASSGGYPKENYEQYF
cdr3_nt: TGTGCCAGCAGTGGAGGATATCCTAAAGAGAACTACGAGCAGTACTTC

d_call: NA
v_call: TRBV6-5
clone_size: NA
j_call: TRBJ1-6
cdr3_aa: CASRRTENSPLHF
cdr3_nt: TGTGCCAGCAGAAGGACAGAGAATTCACCCCTCCACTTT

d_call: TRBD1
v_call: TRBV7-2
clone_size: NA
j_call: TRBJ1-2
cdr3_aa: CASSLGGTANYGYTF
cdr3_nt: TGTGCCAGCAGCTTAGGAGGGACAGCTAACTATGGCTACACCTTC

d_call: NA
v_call: TRBV6-5
clone_size: few
j_call: TRBJ1-1
cdr3_aa: CASSYSGGNTEAFF
cdr3_nt: TGTGCCAGCAGTTACTCGGGAGGGAACACTGAAGCTTTCTTT

d_call: NA
v_call: TRBV6-5
clone_size: NA
j_call: TRBJ1-5
cdr3_aa: CASRRGDQPQHF
cdr3_nt: TGTGCCAGTCGTCGGGGAGATCAGCCCCAGCATTTT

d_call: TRBD1
v_call: TRBV28
clone_size: NA
j_call: TRBJ1-2
cdr3_aa: CASSSWDRAAKYGYTF
cdr3_nt: TGTGCCAGCAGTTCCTGGGACAGGGCGGCGAAATATGGCTACACCTTC

d_call: TRBD1
v_call: TRBV6-5
clone_size: NA
j_call: TRBJ1-2
cdr3_aa: CASSYMDRGYGYTF
cdr3_nt: TGTGCCAGCAGCTACATGGACAGGGGGTATGGCTACACCTTC

d_call: TRBD1
v_call: TRBV2
clone_size: NA
j_call: TRBJ1-1
cdr3_aa: CASKITGESTEAFF
cdr3_nt: TGTGCCAGCAAAATCACAGGGGAGAGCACTGAAGCTTTCTTT

d_call: NA
v_call: TRBV18
clone_size: NA
j_call: TRBJ1-1
cdr3_aa: CASSSVTGDTEAFF
cdr3_nt: TGTGCCAGCTCATCCGTGACGGGGGACACTGAAGCTTTCTTT

d_call: NA
v_call: TRBV5-1
clone_size: NA
j_call: TRBJ1-2
cdr3_aa: CASSLGTVYGYTF
cdr3_nt: TGCGCCAGCAGCTTGGGAACGGTCTATGGCTACACCTTC

d_call: NA
v_call: TRBV12-3/TRBV12-4
clone_size: NA
j_call: TRBJ2-3
cdr3_aa: CASSVFTDTQYF
cdr3_nt: TGTGCCAGCAGTGTATTCACAGATACGCAGTATTTT